This T cell receptor (beta chain) was identified during a study of shared clonotypes between healthy human individuals. Regarding the study as a whole: Genetic and exposure-history diversity was limited by the few donors.

The table came from immunoSEQ multiplex PCR; TCRdb's copy has only in-frame clones and leaves some out. The sample contains a few million clones, about 94% of which appear only once. This CDR3 spans 12 amino acids. Germline assignment: CDR1 MDHEN and CDR2 SYDVKM. Trimming took off 10 bases at V and 4 bases at J, with 13 bases between the two ends. In regard to this clone: Antigen specificity is unknown.

This TCR came from a man younger than 35 in good health. Sequenced input: naive CD4+ T cells sorted from blood. Stated subset: CD45RA+ positively selected. This sequence joins TRBV28 and TRBJ1-2; possible D gene TRBD1, 5 bases. The chain's CDR3 is CAIQTAGYGYTF. In DNA form, the CDR3 reads TGTGCCATCCAGACAGCTGGCTATGGCTACACCTTC.